This entry lists 9 T cell receptor beta chains sequenced from one sample in a study of beta chain features in type 1 diabetes. Notes on the study in general: There was a moderate but significant shortening of TCRB CDR3s in all four CD4+ subsets of Type 1 diabetes patients.

The investigators reverse transcribed all of the isolated RNA, so they sequenced expressed TCRB transcripts. Clones were read by immunoSEQ multiplex PCR, and TCRdb kept only the in-frame ones, dropping some. Of about 640,000 clones detected, 12% appear once; the ten largest clones hold 0.095% to 0.15%. For these TCRs, the target antigens are not known. The sequenced sample consisted of naive CD4+ T cells from blood. These receptors all stem from a man aged 25 to 40 with type 1 diabetes.

This chain links TRBV7-2 with TRBJ2-2; the D gene is possibly TRBD2 (6 bases). The CDR3 loop spans 16 amino acids. Trimming shortened V by 2 bases and J by 1 base, and 11 bases separated the two germline ends. CDR1 and CDR2 from the germline V gene are SGHTA and FQGNSA. DNA for the CDR3: TGTGCCAGCAGCTTATCGGGACTGCTGAACACCGGGGAGCTGTTTTTT. Translating gives CASSLSGLLNTGELFF.

The sample holds a few counts of this clone. This chain joins TRBV9 and TRBJ2-1; 10 bases line up with TRBD2. The CDR3 has 16 residues. Germline assignment: CDR1 SGDLS and CDR2 YYNGEE. The J segment lost 3 bases and the V segment lost 4 bases, leaving 7 bases of the junction unmatched. The CDR3, as DNA: TGTGCCAGCAGCCCCCTCACTAGCGGGAACTACAATGAGCAGTTCTTC. Residues: CASSPLTSGNYNEQFF.

This clone has only a few counts. The rearrangement uses TRBV2 and TRBJ2-5, with 9 positions matching TRBD2. V gave up 5 bases and J gave up 5 bases; unmatched junction bases: 12. Per the germline V gene, CDR1 is SNHLY and CDR2 is FYNNEI. The CDR3 length is 16 residues. CDR3 coding DNA: TGTGCCAGCAGTCCGAGACGATATACTAGCGGGGAGACCCAGTACTTC. This translates into CASSPRRYTSGETQYF.

V and J are TRBV11-2 and TRBJ2-1; TRBD2 agrees at 10 bases. The germline V gene has CDR1 SGHAT and CDR2 FQNNGV. This CDR3 spans 15 amino acids. With V trimmed by 3 bases and J by 9 bases, 8 bases remained unmatched. The CDR3 DNA sequence: TGTGCCAGCAGCTTTGAGTTAGCGGGGGGCGCTGAGCAGTTCTTC. Amino acids: CASSFELAGGAEQFF.

The table lists this clone with a few counts. This sequence joins TRBV25-1 and TRBJ2-5, with D perhaps TRBD2 (5 bases). The V gene lost 6 bases and the J gene lost 4 bases, with 9 bases spanning the gap. Germline V lookup: CDR1 MGHDK, CDR2 SYGVNS. There are 12 residues in the CDR3. CDR3 DNA: TGTGCCAGCAGGACCCGGGGAGAGACCCAGTACTTC. Translation: CASRTRGETQYF.

The sample holds a few counts of this clone. This sequence joins TRBV7-2 and TRBJ2-1; TRBD2 matches at 9 bases. The CDR3 loop spans 14 amino acids. The V segment lost 8 bases and the J segment 8 bases; nucleotides outside the gene matches: 10. Per the germline V gene, CDR1 is SGHTA and CDR2 is FQGNSA. In nucleotides, the CDR3 is TGTGCCAGCGCTCCGGGACTAGCATCCCATGAGCAGTTCTTC. This codes for CASAPGLASHEQFF.

V gene TRBV9 combines with J gene TRBJ1-4; 12 bases align to TRBD1. Germline values: CDR1 SGDLS, CDR2 YYNGEE. The CDR3 has 17 residues. With 2 bases clipped from V and 0 bases from J, the junction kept 2 bases outside the gene matches. The CDR3 reads CASSVGQGAATNEKLFF. The CDR3 bases are TGTGCCAGCAGCGTGGGACAGGGGGCTGCAACTAATGAAAAACTGTTTTTT.

Turning to this clone: A read error may account for a junction end that differs from germline. The chain combines TRBV5-1 with TRBJ2-3, with unresolved D. Germline assignment: CDR1 SGHRS and CDR2 YFSETQ. This CDR3 is built from 12 residues. CDR3 DNA: TGCGCCAGCAGCTTCGACACAAATACGCAGTATTTT. This codes for CASSFDTNTQYF.

The chain links TRBV5-1 to TRBJ2-2; D unclear. Between the trimmed V and J ends, which lost 0 bases and 6 bases, there was a span of 9 bases. Germline-derived CDR1 and CDR2 are SGHRS and YFSETQ. The CDR3 runs 14 residues. The CDR3 is CASSLGGESGELFF. The CDR3 DNA is TGCGCCAGCAGCTTGGGCGGCGAGTCCGGGGAGCTGTTTTTT.